Below, 27 T cell receptor beta chains from the same sample are listed, as sequenced in a study of cytomegalovirus exposure and HLA in healthy donors. The PCR had 60 Vbeta and 13 Jbeta primers. The assay was immunoSEQ multiplex PCR, and TCRdb's table has in-frame clones only and misses some. The top ten clones hold 7.8% of a sample with 60,000 to 70,000 clones, 75% to 80% of them seen once. The sequencing sample was made of PBMCs. The receptors derive from a man aged 18 to 29 in good health and CMV-seropositive.

This chain uses TRBV2 with TRBJ1-1; D remains unclear. Germline loops: CDR1 SNHLY, CDR2 FYNNEI. CDR3 length equals 12 residues. V lost 6 bases and J lost 0, with 5 bases in between. The CDR3 is CASRQLNTEAFF. The CDR3 coding sequence is TGTGCCAGCAGACAGCTGAACACTGAAGCTTTCTTT.

The rearrangement links TRBV30 to TRBJ1-5, with 10 nucleotides matching TRBD1. The junction had 3 bases not matched to a gene; V was cut back by 5 bases and J by 5 bases. This CDR3 has 13 residues. From germline, CDR1 is GTSNPN and CDR2 SVGIG (reference sequence). This CDR3 is CAWAGTGDQPQHF. Written as DNA, the CDR3 is TGTGCCTGGGCCGGGACAGGGGATCAGCCCCAGCATTTT.

This clone was detected only a few times. The J gene is TRBJ1-1, the V gene TRBV5-1; TRBD1 is a possible D gene (6 bases). V lost 3 bases and J lost 3, with 12 bases in between. The CDR3 has 14 residues. Germline-derived CDR1 and CDR2 are SGHRS and YFSETQ. The CDR3: CASSSRGSDTEAFF. CDR3 sequence (DNA): TGCGCCAGCAGCTCCAGGGGCTCGGACACTGAAGCTTTCTTT.

The chain couples TRBV6-1 to TRBJ1-2, with D tentatively TRBD1 (5 bases). The length of the CDR3 is 13 residues. The V and J ends lost 5 bases and 4 bases respectively, with 11 bases between them. The germline gives CDR1 MNHNS, CDR2 SASEGT. The CDR3 loop is CASSLDSRYGYTF. Here the CDR3 DNA reads TGTGCCAGCAGTTTAGACAGTCGCTATGGCTACACCTTC.

The chain uses TRBV30 and TRBJ2-3, with D unclear. The CDR3 is made up of 14 amino acids. Deletions cut 0 bases from V and 1 base from J, with 8 bases between. Germline V lookup: CDR1 GTSNPN, CDR2 SVGIG (reference sequence). The CDR3 nucleotides read TGTGCCTGGAGTGTCGTAGCCCGCACAGATACGCAGTATTTT. This translates into CAWSVVARTDTQYF. Drawing the rest from reference TRBV30 and TRBJ2-3, the complete variable domain is SQTIHQWPATLVQPVGSPLSLECTVEGTSNPNLYWYRQAAGRGLQLLFYSVGIGQISSEVPQNLSASRPQDRQFILSSKKLLLSDSGFYLCAWSVVARTDTQYFGPGTRLTVL.

The chain has TRBV5-6 and TRBJ2-1; 7 nucleotides match TRBD2. Germline CDR1 is SGHDT and CDR2 is YYEEEE. There are 14 residues in the CDR3. V lost 0 bases to trimming and J lost 8 bases; unmatched junction nucleotides: 5. CDR3 region: CASSLGLAPHEQFF. DNA for the CDR3: TGTGCCAGCAGCTTGGGACTAGCCCCCCATGAGCAGTTCTTC.

This chain joins TRBV5-4 and TRBJ2-2; TRBD1 aligns across 9 bases. The trim removed 4 bases at V and 7 bases at J, leaving 8 bases unmatched. The germline gives CDR1 SGHNT, CDR2 YYREEE (reference sequence). This CDR3 is 15 amino acids long. In DNA, the CDR3 is TGTGCCAGCAGCCCGACAGGGGGGATTGGCGGGGAGCTGTTTTTT. This encodes CASSPTGGIGGELFF.

CDR3 protein: CASSPRTVTDTQYF. The CDR3 DNA is TGTGCCAGCAGCCCCCGGACTGTCACAGATACGCAGTATTTT. This sequence joins TRBV5-4 and TRBJ2-3; TRBD2 might be the D (5 bases). The CDR3 is 14 residues long. The germline gives CDR1 SGHNT, CDR2 YYREEE (reference sequence). V lost 4 bases, J lost 2 bases, and 11 bases lay in between. The full variable domain, completed using reference TRBV5-4 and TRBJ2-3, is ETGVTQSPTHLIKTRGQQVTLRCSSQSGHNTVSWYQQALGQGPQFIFQYYREEENGRGNFPPRFSGLQFPNYSSELNVNALELDDSALYLCASSPRTVTDTQYFGPGTRLTVL.

The chain employs TRBV2 and TRBJ1-2, with TRBD1 as a possible D gene (6 bases). Germline V gene sequence: CDR1 SNHLY, CDR2 FYNNEI. Between the trimmed V and J ends, which lost 0 bases and 3 bases, there was a span of 11 bases. The CDR3 is made up of 15 amino acids. The CDR3 coding sequence is TGTGCCAGCAGTGAAGCGCTCCAGGGGTACTATGGCTACACCTTC. It encodes CASSEALQGYYGYTF.

V usage is TRBV28 and J usage is TRBJ1-2, with D unresolved. This CDR3 is built from 12 residues. Germline-derived CDR1 and CDR2 are MDHEN and SYDVKM. V lost 3 bases and J lost 8, with 10 bases in between. CDR3 protein: CASSLIGRGYTF. In nucleotides, the CDR3 is TGTGCCAGCAGTTTGATCGGGAGAGGCTACACCTTC.

The rearrangement links TRBV6-5 to TRBJ1-6; 10 bases are shared with TRBD1. CDR3 length: 15 residues. V was clipped by 0 bases and J by 13 bases; unmatched bases: 6. The V gene's germline CDR1 is MNHEY and CDR2 SVGAGI. CDR3 nucleotide sequence: TGTGCCAGCAGTTACTCCGGGACAGGGGTCAGCCCCCTCCACTTT. Encoded protein: CASSYSGTGVSPLHF.

The rearrangement uses TRBV29-1 and TRBJ1-1; TRBD1 matches 7 bases. Trimming at V came to 2 bases and at J to 5 bases, leaving 11 bases not matched to a gene. Germline loops: CDR1 SQVTM, CDR2 ANQGSEA. This CDR3 has 15 amino acids. The CDR3, as DNA: TGCAGCGTTGAACCGCACTGGGCAGGGGGAACTGAAGCTTTCTTT. Residues: CSVEPHWAGGTEAFF.

In DNA, the CDR3 is TGTGCCAGCAGCTTAATTTGGGACAGCAATTCACCCCTCCACTTT. This gives the protein CASSLIWDSNSPLHF. The chain employs TRBV7-2 and TRBJ1-6; 7 bases fit TRBD1. Germline lookup yields CDR1 SGHTA and CDR2 FQGNSA. V lost 2 bases, J lost 7 bases, and 5 bases stayed unmatched. The CDR3 consists of 15 residues.

V gene TRBV2 combines with J gene TRBJ1-5; no definite D call. The V and J ends lost 6 bases and 6 bases respectively, with 9 bases between them. The CDR3 extends over 12 amino acids. Germline V gene sequence: CDR1 SNHLY, CDR2 FYNNEI. The CDR3 protein is CASSRGFQPQHF. The CDR3 DNA sequence: TGTGCCAGCAGCCGAGGATTTCAGCCCCAGCATTTT. Together with reference TRBV2 and TRBJ1-5, the CDR3 gives the full variable domain: EPEVTQTPSHQVTQMGQEVILRCVPISNHLYFYWYRQILGQKVEFLVSFYNNEISEKSEIFDDQFSVERPDGSNFTLKIRSTKLEDSAMYFCASSRGFQPQHFGDGTRLSIL.

J is TRBJ1-1 and V is TRBV6-5; D possibly corresponds to TRBD1 (5 bases). Germline CDR1 MNHEY, CDR2 SVGAGI. V lost 6 bases and J lost 4, with 15 bases in between. CDR3 size: 14 residues. The CDR3 here is CASSPVGGSTEAFF. The CDR3 nucleotides are TGTGCCAGCAGCCCGGTCGGGGGGAGCACTGAAGCTTTCTTT.

This chain uses TRBV5-8 with TRBJ2-5; 7 bases are shared with TRBD1. Germline V CDR1 and CDR2: SGHTS, YDEGEE. The CDR3 is 16 residues long. The V and J ends lost 0 bases and 6 bases, in that order; junction bases with no gene match: 11. CDR3 coding DNA: TGTGCCAGCAGCTTGGTACAGGGGCAGGGTTCGAAGACCCAGTACTTC. It encodes CASSLVQGQGSKTQYF.

This rearrangement joins TRBV7-9 to TRBJ2-7; 7 bases line up with TRBD2. Germline loops: CDR1 SEHNR, CDR2 FQNEAQ (reference sequence). V shed 0 bases and J 4 bases; nucleotides not matched to a gene: 0. This CDR3 contains 13 residues. CDR3 region: CASSLAGGYEQYF. CDR3 sequence (DNA): TGTGCCAGCAGCTTAGCGGGAGGGTACGAGCAGTACTTC.

The CDR3 spells CASSLGTGGSWANVLTF. The CDR3 DNA follows: TGTGCCAGCAGCTTAGGAACGGGGGGTTCATGGGCCAACGTCCTGACTTTC. The J gene is TRBJ2-6, the V gene TRBV5-4; 7 bases line up with TRBD2. CDR1 and CDR2 from the germline V gene are SGHNT and YYREEE (reference sequence). Unmatched junction bases numbered 10, after V lost 2 bases and J lost 5 bases. The CDR3 is 17 amino acids.

V and J are TRBV7-9 and TRBJ2-7; D remains ambiguous. Trimming shortened V by 5 bases and J by 1 base, and 6 bases separated the two germline ends. The length of the CDR3 is 12 residues. CDR1 is SEHNR, CDR2 FQNEAQ, per germline (reference sequence). As DNA, the CDR3 is TGTGCCAGCAGCCATCAATCCTACGAGCAGTACTTC. It yields the protein CASSHQSYEQYF.

The chain carries TRBV29-1 and TRBJ2-4; no clear D gene. Germline V gene lookup returns CDR1 SQVTM and CDR2 ANQGSEA. Trimming shortened V by 5 bases and J by 8 bases, and 13 bases separated the two germline ends. The CDR3 runs 12 residues. CDR3 residues: CSVFGGVDIQYF. The DNA for the CDR3 is TGCAGCGTTTTTGGCGGTGTGGACATTCAGTACTTC.

CDR3 sequence (DNA): TGTGCCATCAGTGGGACAGGGTATAGCAATCAGCCCCAGCATTTT. It encodes CAISGTGYSNQPQHF. The chain links TRBV10-3 to TRBJ1-5; TRBD1 aligns across 8 bases. Germline V gene data show CDR1 as ENHRY and CDR2 as SYGVKD. V lost 4 bases to trimming and J lost 0 bases; unmatched junction nucleotides: 2. The CDR3 has 15 residues.

The rearrangement joins TRBV5-4 to TRBJ2-7, with 7 bases that match TRBD2. This CDR3 has 15 residues. The V and J ends lost 0 bases and 10 bases, in that order; junction bases with no gene match: 13. Germline V gene data show CDR1 as SGHNT and CDR2 as YYREEE (reference sequence). The CDR3 DNA is TGTGCCAGCAGCTTGGCAAGCGGGATCGTGGTGCGACAGTACTTC. This codes for CASSLASGIVVRQYF.

This clone was detected only a few times. The genes are TRBV5-1 and TRBJ1-6, with D possibly being TRBD1 (5 bases). The V end lost 0 bases, the J end lost 8 bases, and 12 bases lay between the germline ends. This CDR3 comprises 15 residues. Per germline, CDR1 SGHRS and CDR2 YFSETQ. The CDR3 bases are TGCGCCAGCAGCTTGGCCCAGGTAGGGGATTCACCCCTCCACTTT. It specifies CASSLAQVGDSPLHF. The whole variable domain, filled in from reference TRBV5-1 and TRBJ1-6, reads KAGVTQTPRYLIKTRGQQVTLSCSPISGHRSVSWYQQTPGQGLQFLFEYFSETQRNKGNFPGRFSGRQFSNSRSEMNVSTLELGDSALYLCASSLAQVGDSPLHFGNGTRLTVT.

This clone has only a few counts. The rearrangement links TRBV7-9 to TRBJ2-7; TRBD1 matches 7 bases. Germline V CDR1 and CDR2: SEHNR, FQNEAQ (reference sequence). V shed 5 bases, J shed 0 bases, and the junction held 4 bases outside the gene matches. The CDR3 loop spans 14 amino acids. CDR3 DNA: TGTGCCAGCAGCCCCCGGGACAGCTCCTACGAGCAGTACTTC. This codes for CASSPRDSSYEQYF. Together with reference TRBV7-9 and TRBJ2-7, the CDR3 gives the full variable domain: DTGVSQNPRHKITKRGQNVTFRCDPISEHNRLYWYRQTLGQGPEFLTYFQNEAQLEKSRLLSDRFSAERPKGSFSTLEIQRTEQGDSAMYLCASSPRDSSYEQYFGPGTRLTVT.

This chain uses TRBV19 with TRBJ2-4, with TRBD2 matching 8 bases. The V gene's germline CDR1 is LNHDA and CDR2 SQIVND (reference sequence). With 6 bases clipped from V and 0 bases from J, the junction kept 1 base outside the gene matches. The CDR3 runs to 14 residues. The CDR3 loop reads CASRLAGAKNIQYF. The CDR3 DNA follows: TGTGCCAGTAGGCTAGCGGGAGCCAAAAACATTCAGTACTTC.

The chain links TRBV6-1 to TRBJ2-7; no clear D. The CDR3 sequence is 11 residues long. V was pared by 5 bases and J by 3 bases, with 5 bases between. Germline V gives CDR1 MNHNS, CDR2 SASEGT. In nucleotides, the CDR3 is TGTGCCAGCAGTCACAGCTACGAGCAGTACTTC. The encoded protein is CASSHSYEQYF.

This chain connects TRBV19 to TRBJ1-1; D uncertain. The CDR3 consists of 12 residues. Looked up from germline, CDR1 is LNHDA and CDR2 is SQIVND (reference sequence). The V end was cut by 5 bases, the J end by 8 bases, with 12 bases between. The CDR3 is CASSPRSLEAFF. The CDR3 nucleotides read TGTGCCAGTAGTCCCCGTAGCTTGGAAGCTTTCTTT.